This paragraph reports one T cell receptor (beta chain). Its antigen is undetermined. The CDR3 length is 13 residues. V lost 3 bases to trimming and J lost 1 base; unmatched junction nucleotides: 2. Germline CDR1 GTSNPN, CDR2 SVGIG (reference sequence). Time point meaning: week 47, end of study. All doses held 300 ug of mutant IDH1 20-mer peptide, with topical imiquimod. Astrocytomas that were new, WHO grade 3 or 4, IDH1-mutant and ATRX-lost were present in the donors. This record comes from a study of a mutant IDH1 vaccine in newly diagnosed glioma. Across the study: Vaccine dosing followed radiotherapy by 4-6 weeks, or accompanied temozolomide cycles. It was radiotherapy, temozolomide, or both that patients received previously, with most receiving both.

TCRdb's table, derived via immunoSEQ multiplex PCR, lists solely in-frame clones and lacks some. The table lists roughly 30,000 clones, roughly four fifths of them singletons. Sequenced material: PBMCs, taken from a glioma patient whose treatment included an IDH1 peptide vaccine. The chain combines TRBV30 with TRBJ1-1, with 7 bases that match TRBD1. The clonotype was recovered from a man aged 25 to 40 with glioma. This CDR3 is CAWRGQPNTEAFF. CDR3 DNA: TGTGCCTGGAGGGGACAGCCGAACACTGAAGCTTTCTTT.